The 6 T cell receptor beta chains in this list originate from one sample, sequenced in a study of blood T cells in healthy people across ages (dated by TCRdb to about 2015). Receptors were amplified or captured by 5' RACE. The sequencing machine was an Illumina HiSeq 2500. A second PCR of about 6 to 11 cycles was run with a J-beta primer mix and a sample-barcoded 5' primer. TCRdb itself trimmed the public reads at Q25 with fastp, ran MiXCR and retained productive beta chains. Each entry is one CDR3 protein sequence, shown with its most common DNA and genes. The sample contains 650,000 to 1,000,000 distinct CDR3 sequences, 35% to 60% of them found a single time. Of the sample, around 18% is held by the ten largest clones. Sequencing was carried out using blood. These receptors came from a man aged 80 or over in good health.

CDR3 in DNA: TGCAGTGCTAGCCCCAACCAGGGGAGGCATGAGCAGTTCTTC. Translated: CSASPNQGRHEQFF. The rearrangement links TRBV20-1 to TRBJ2-1, with D possibly called TRBD1 or TRBD2 (6 bases each). Germline CDR1 DFQATT, CDR2 SNEGSKA (reference sequence). The CDR3 spans 14 residues. The V end lost 3 bases, the J end lost 8 bases, and 17 bases lay between the germline ends.

This chain links TRBV5-1 with TRBJ2-5, with TRBD2 matching 9 bases. V gave up 2 bases and J gave up 0 bases; unmatched junction bases: 2. The CDR3 contains 15 residues. Germline loops: CDR1 SGHRS, CDR2 YFSETQ. For the CDR3, the DNA is TGCGCCAGCAGCTTCGCTAGCGGGGACCAAGAGACCCAGTACTTC. Translated: CASSFASGDQETQYF.

This clonotype has just a few counts. V gene TRBV10-3 combines with J gene TRBJ2-7, with 7 bases matching TRBD2. V lost 6 bases to trimming and J lost 10 bases; unmatched junction nucleotides: 9. Germline lookup yields CDR1 ENHRY and CDR2 SYGVKD. The CDR3 runs to 12 residues. CDR3 bases: TGTGCCATCAGCACCGGACTAGGAACCCAGTACTTC. As protein: CAISTGLGTQYF.

This clonotype has more than one count but fewer than ten. The J gene is TRBJ2-5, the V gene TRBV12-3 or TRBV12-4, with D maybe TRBD1 (6 bases). The V gene lost 5 bases and the J gene lost 7 bases, with 20 bases spanning the gap. This CDR3 is built from 15 residues. CDR3 amino acids: CASSPRDRFIGTQYF. The CDR3 DNA reads as TGTGCCAGCAGTCCACGAGACAGGTTTATAGGGACCCAGTACTTC.

J is TRBJ2-3 and V is TRBV7-9, with 7 bases fitting TRBD2. Germline CDR1 reads SEHNR; CDR2 reads FQNEAQ (reference sequence). Trimming removed 1 base from V and 0 bases from J; junction bases left unmatched: 16. The CDR3 consists of 20 residues. CDR3 sequence reads: CASSLGRRMAGVASTDTQYF. Written as DNA, the CDR3 is TGTGCCAGCAGCTTAGGTCGGCGGATGGCGGGAGTCGCTAGCACAGATACGCAGTATTTT.

Details on this clonotype: This may be a read error, as it is one base from a much larger clone. The rearrangement links TRBV14 to TRBJ2-1, with 7 bases that match TRBD2. The CDR3 is made up of 17 amino acids. With 4 bases clipped from V and 10 bases from J, the junction kept 19 bases outside the gene matches. CDR1 and CDR2 (germline): SGHDN, FVKESK. The CDR3 DNA follows: TGTGCCAGCAGCCGAGACGGTCCCGGGAGCGGGATGGACGAGCAGTTCTTC. It yields the protein CASSRDGPGSGMDEQFF.